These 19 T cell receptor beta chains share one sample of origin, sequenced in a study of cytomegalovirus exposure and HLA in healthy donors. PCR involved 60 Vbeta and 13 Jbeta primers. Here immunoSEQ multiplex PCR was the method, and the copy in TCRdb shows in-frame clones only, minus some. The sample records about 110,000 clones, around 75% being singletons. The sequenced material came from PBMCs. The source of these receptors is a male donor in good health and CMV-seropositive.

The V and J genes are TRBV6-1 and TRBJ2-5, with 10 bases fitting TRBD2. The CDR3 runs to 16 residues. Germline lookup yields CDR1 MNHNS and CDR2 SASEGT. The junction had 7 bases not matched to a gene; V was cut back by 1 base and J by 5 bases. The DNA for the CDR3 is TGTGCCAGCAGTGAAGGGAGCGGGGGGGTTGTCGAGACCCAGTACTTC. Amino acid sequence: CASSEGSGGVVETQYF.

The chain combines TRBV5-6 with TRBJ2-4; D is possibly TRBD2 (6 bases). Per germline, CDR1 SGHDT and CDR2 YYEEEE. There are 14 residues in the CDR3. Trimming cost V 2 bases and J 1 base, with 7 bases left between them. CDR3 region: CASSLRGAKNIQYF. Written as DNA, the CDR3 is TGTGCCAGCAGCTTACGGGGGGCCAAAAACATTCAGTACTTC.

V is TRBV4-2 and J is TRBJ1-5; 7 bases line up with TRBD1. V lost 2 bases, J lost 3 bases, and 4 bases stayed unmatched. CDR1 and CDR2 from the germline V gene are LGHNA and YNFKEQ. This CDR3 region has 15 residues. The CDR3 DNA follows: TGTGCCAGCAGCCAAACAGGGGCACCCAATCAGCCCCAGCATTTT. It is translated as CASSQTGAPNQPQHF.

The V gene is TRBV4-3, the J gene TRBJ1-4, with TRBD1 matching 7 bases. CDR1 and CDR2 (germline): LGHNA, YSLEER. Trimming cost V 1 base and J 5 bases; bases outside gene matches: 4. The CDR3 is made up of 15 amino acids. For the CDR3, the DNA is TGCGCCAGCAGCCAAGGGGACAGTTCCAATGAAAAACTGTTTTTT. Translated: CASSQGDSSNEKLFF.

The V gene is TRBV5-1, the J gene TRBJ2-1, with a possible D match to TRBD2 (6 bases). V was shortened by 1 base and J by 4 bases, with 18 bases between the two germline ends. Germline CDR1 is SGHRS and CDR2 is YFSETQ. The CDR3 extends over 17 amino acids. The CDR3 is CASSLPEVAVKYNEQFF. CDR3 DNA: TGCGCCAGCAGCTTGCCAGAGGTAGCGGTTAAGTACAATGAGCAGTTCTTC.

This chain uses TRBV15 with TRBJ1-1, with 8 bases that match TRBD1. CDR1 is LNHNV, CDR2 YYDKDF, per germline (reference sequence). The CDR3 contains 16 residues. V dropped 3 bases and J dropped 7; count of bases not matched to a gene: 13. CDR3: CATSRAGGSGTLEAFF. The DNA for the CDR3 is TGTGCCACCAGCAGGGCAGGGGGCTCGGGTACTCTTGAAGCTTTCTTT.

This CDR3 is CAWSEKGNGQPQHF. Here the CDR3 DNA reads TGTGCCTGGAGCGAGAAGGGGAATGGTCAGCCCCAGCATTTT. V and J are TRBV30 and TRBJ1-5; perhaps TRBD1 as D (5 bases). Germline CDR1 reads GTSNPN; CDR2 reads SVGIG (reference sequence). This CDR3 spans 14 amino acids. Trimming removed 3 bases from V and 6 bases from J, with 15 bases in between.

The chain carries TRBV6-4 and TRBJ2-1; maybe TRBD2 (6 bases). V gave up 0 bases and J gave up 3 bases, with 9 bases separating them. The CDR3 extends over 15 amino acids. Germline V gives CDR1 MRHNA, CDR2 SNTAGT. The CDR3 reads CASSDSGGYYNEQFF. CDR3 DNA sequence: TGTGCCAGCAGTGACTCGGGGGGTTACTACAATGAGCAGTTCTTC.

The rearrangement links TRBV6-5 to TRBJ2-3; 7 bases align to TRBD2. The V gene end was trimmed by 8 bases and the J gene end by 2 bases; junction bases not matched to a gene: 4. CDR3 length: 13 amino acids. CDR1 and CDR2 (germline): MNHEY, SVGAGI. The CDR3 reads CASSRGDTDTQYF. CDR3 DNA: TGTGCCAGCTCTCGGGGGGACACAGATACGCAGTATTTT.

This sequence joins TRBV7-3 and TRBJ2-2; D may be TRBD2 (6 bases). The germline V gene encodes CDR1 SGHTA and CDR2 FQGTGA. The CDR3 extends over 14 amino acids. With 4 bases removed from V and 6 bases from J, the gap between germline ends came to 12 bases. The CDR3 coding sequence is TGTGCCAGCAGCTCTGACCCGGGAGCCGGGGAGCTGTTTTTT. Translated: CASSSDPGAGELFF.

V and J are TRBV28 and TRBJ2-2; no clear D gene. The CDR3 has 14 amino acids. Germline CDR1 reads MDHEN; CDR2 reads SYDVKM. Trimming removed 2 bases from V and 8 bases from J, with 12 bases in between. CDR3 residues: CASSLSRWAGELFF. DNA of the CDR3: TGTGCCAGCAGTTTAAGTCGGTGGGCGGGGGAGCTGTTTTTT.

The CDR3 bases are TGTGCCAGCAAAGGGACAGGGGGGATAGAAAAACTGTTTTTT. Its protein is CASKGTGGIEKLFF. The chain combines TRBV28 with TRBJ1-4, with TRBD1 matching over 11 bases. This CDR3 is 14 amino acids long. Germline CDR1 MDHEN, CDR2 SYDVKM. Trimming removed 7 bases from V and 8 bases from J; junction bases left unmatched: 6.

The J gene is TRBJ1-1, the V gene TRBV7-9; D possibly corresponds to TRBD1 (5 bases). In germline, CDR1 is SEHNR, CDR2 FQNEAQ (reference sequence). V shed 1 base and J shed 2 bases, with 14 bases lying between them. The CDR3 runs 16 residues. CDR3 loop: CASSLGNPGLNTEAFF. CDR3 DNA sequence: TGTGCCAGCAGCTTAGGAAATCCGGGACTTAACACTGAAGCTTTCTTT. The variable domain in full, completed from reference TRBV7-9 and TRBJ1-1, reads DTGVSQNPRHKITKRGQNVTFRCDPISEHNRLYWYRQTLGQGPEFLTYFQNEAQLEKSRLLSDRFSAERPKGSFSTLEIQRTEQGDSAMYLCASSLGNPGLNTEAFFGQGTRLTVV.

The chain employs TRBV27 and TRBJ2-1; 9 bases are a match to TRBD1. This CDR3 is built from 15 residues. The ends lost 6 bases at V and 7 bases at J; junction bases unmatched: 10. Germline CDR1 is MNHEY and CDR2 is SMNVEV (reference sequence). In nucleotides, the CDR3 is TGTGCCAGCAGGGCGGGACAGGGTGGGCTTAATGAGCAGTTCTTC. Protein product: CASRAGQGGLNEQFF.

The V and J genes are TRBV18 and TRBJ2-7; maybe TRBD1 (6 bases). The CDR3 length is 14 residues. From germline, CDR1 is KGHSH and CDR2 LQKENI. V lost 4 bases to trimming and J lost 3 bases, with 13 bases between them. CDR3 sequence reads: CASSLAQGSYEQYF. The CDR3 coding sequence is TGTGCCAGCTCACTTGCTCAGGGGAGCTACGAGCAGTACTTC.

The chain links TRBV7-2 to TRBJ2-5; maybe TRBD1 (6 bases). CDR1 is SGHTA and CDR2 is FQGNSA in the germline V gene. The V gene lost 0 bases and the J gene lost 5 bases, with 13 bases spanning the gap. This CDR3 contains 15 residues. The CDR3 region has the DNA TGTGCCAGCAGCTTAGCAACAGGGTCGGGGGAGACCCAGTACTTC. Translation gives CASSLATGSGETQYF.

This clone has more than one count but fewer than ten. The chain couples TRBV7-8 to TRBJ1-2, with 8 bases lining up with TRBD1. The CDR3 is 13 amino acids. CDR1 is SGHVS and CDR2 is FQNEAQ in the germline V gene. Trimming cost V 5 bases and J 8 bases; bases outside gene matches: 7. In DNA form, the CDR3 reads TGTGCCAGCAGCAGACAACAGGGGGGCGGCTACACCTTC. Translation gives CASSRQQGGGYTF.

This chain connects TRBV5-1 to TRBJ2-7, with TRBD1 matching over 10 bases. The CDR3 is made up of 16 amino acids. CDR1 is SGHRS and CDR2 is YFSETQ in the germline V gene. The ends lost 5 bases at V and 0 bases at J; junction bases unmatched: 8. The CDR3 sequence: CASRRGGQGISYEQYF. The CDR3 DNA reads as TGCGCCAGCAGGAGAGGGGGACAGGGGATCTCCTACGAGCAGTACTTC.

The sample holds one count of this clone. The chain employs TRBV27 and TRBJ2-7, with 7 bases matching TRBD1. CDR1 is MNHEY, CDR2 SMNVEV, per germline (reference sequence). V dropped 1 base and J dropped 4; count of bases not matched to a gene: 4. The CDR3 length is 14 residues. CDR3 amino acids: CASSLWGTAYEQYF. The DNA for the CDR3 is TGTGCCAGCAGTTTATGGGGGACAGCTTACGAGCAGTACTTC.